This T cell receptor delta chain was sequenced for a study of γδ T cells in repeated Plasmodium falciparum infection. The wider study: Age- and gender-matched Australian children served as comparison for malaria-exposed Malian children. Four controlled malaria infections with P. falciparum NF54 spanned about 600 days. Samples were taken at baseline, before some infections, and 21 days after each. Study results and limitations: Many TCRgamma sequences overlapped between individuals in stable Vgamma9/Vdelta2+ repertoires.

Gammadelta T cells were flow-sorted from PBMC into Vgamma9/Vdelta2+ and Vdelta2-negative populations for bulk analysis. TCRdb re-called the multiplex PCR reads with CATT. The sample includes roughly 93,000 delta-chain clones, more than 0.85% of them seen just once. This CDR3 spans 18 amino acids. Losses at the gene ends were 6 bases for V and 2 bases for J; bases not matched to a gene: 12. Germline V gene data show CDR1 as GEAIGNYY and CDR2 as EKD. This clone was seen more than once but under ten times. Its antigen is undetermined. This DNA's translation and the protein TCRdb lists, from a much larger clone, do not match at residue 4, likely due to a read error; the protein shown is translated from the DNA.

The sample comprised gamma-delta T cells from blood. This chain joins TRDV2 and TRDJ2; TRDD3 agrees at 12 bases. TCRdb carries no J gene annotation; the J gene was assigned here by matching the DNA with germline. The receptor comes from a pool of human donors (malaria-infected and uninfected, not separated). CDR3 DNA sequence: TGTGCCTGTAACGCCTGTCACTGGGGGATACACTTGACAGCACAACTCTTCTTT. It specifies CACNACHWGIHLTAQLFF.